This T cell receptor beta chain was observed in a study of blood T cell repertoires in COVID-19. Study as a whole: The analysed material was cDNA or gDNA that came from T cells, B-cell-depleted T cells, or PBMCs.

This clone was seen once. Repertoires were generated with immunoSEQ multiplex PCR, while TCRdb's copy carries only in-frame clones and drops some. The profile covers around 25,000 clones, with 80% to 90% appearing a single time and more than 7.5% taken by the ten largest. Sequenced sample: peripheral blood. The sequence derives from a woman aged 45-60 years with active COVID-19.

The CDR3 DNA reads as TGCAGCGTTGATGGTGGCAGGGATGGCTACACCTTC. It translates to CSVDGGRDGYTF. V is TRBV29-1 and J is TRBJ1-2; weak D call: TRBD1 (5 bases). This CDR3 spans 12 amino acids. Per germline, CDR1 SQVTM and CDR2 ANQGSEA. Between the trimmed V and J ends, which lost 3 bases and 6 bases, there was a span of 11 bases.